This T cell receptor (beta chain) was sequenced for a study of T cells in Graves' hyperthyroidism and ophthalmopathy. This clonotype was found a few times. Antigen unknown. In patients aged 18 to 65, hyperthyroidism was newly diagnosed, with duration under 2 months. Clinicians diagnosed patients from clinical symptoms, serum thyroxine and TRAb, thyroid ultrasound and orbital computed tomography. TCR beta CDR3 sequences were amplified from RNA transcripts. RT-PCR in the first round (using the HTBI primer set) targeted the TCR CDR3. A single record per CDR3 protein comes from TCRdb applying MiXCR to the multiplex PCR reads. Of some 600,000 distinct CDR3 sequences detected, about 15% appear once; the ten largest clones hold approximately 5.7%. Overall study results and limits: Onset of ophthalmopathy came a median around 6.2 months after the model predicted it.

The V gene lost 3 bases and the J gene lost 3 bases, with 8 bases spanning the gap. The germline V gene has CDR1 SGHNT and CDR2 YENEEA. The CDR3 runs to 13 residues. The material sequenced was blood. The chain carries TRBV11-3 and TRBJ1-1, with no clear D. This clonotype was obtained from a young woman with Graves' hyperthyroidism that later progressed to Graves' ophthalmopathy. For the CDR3, the DNA is TGTGCCAGCAGCTTCTTAGGGTACACTGAAGCTTTCTTT. This translates into CASSFLGYTEAFF.